The 26 T cell receptor beta chains below were found in one sample sequenced in a study of regulatory T cells in long-lasting Graves disease. The time point is: persistent/refractory GD, antithyroid drugs over 5 years with positive TRAb. PBMCs provided the RNA from which the TCR library was made. To make TCR beta libraries, researchers used iRepertoire HTBI primers and Arm-PCR of CDR3 regions. TCRdb redid the calling of the multiplex PCR reads with MiXCR, one entry per CDR3 protein. The sample lists 400,000 or so distinct CDR3 sequences, around 22% occurring once. The sample was peripheral blood mononuclear cells (PBMCs), taken when the disease was refractory, from a patient treated with antithyroid drugs. Every receptor here comes from a female donor with Graves disease.

This clonotype was counted between two and nine times. The gene calls are TRBV9 and TRBJ1-1, with TRBD1 matching over 9 bases. Germline V gene data show CDR1 as SGDLS and CDR2 as YYNGEE. The CDR3 extends over 13 amino acids. The junction had 5 bases not matched to a gene; V was cut back by 7 bases and J by 4 bases. The CDR3 DNA is TGTGCCAGCGGGGGACAGGGAGGCACTGAAGCTTTCTTT. Translating it yields CASGGQGGTEAFF.

As concerns this clonotype: The junction departs from germline at one end; a sequencing error may be responsible. The chain combines TRBV11-3 with TRBJ1-3; D not resolved. The CDR3 is made up of 15 amino acids. Germline assignment: CDR1 SGHNT and CDR2 YENEEA. The CDR3 here is CASSLDRSSGNTIYF. The CDR3 region has the DNA TGCGCCAGCAGCTTGGATAGGAGCTCTGGAAACACCATATATTTT. The full variable domain, rest sourced from reference TRBV11-3 and TRBJ1-3, is EAGVVQSPRYKIIEKKQPVAFWCNPISGHNTLYWYLQNLGQGPELLIRYENEEAVDDSQLPKDRFSAERLKGVDSTLKIQPAELGDSAVYLCASSLDRSSGNTIYFGEGSWLTVV.

This clonotype was recorded once. This CDR3 reads CASSLNPPQGGTDTQYF. Written as DNA, the CDR3 is TGTGCCAGCAGCTTAAACCCCCCACAGGGGGGCACAGATACGCAGTATTTT. The rearrangement links TRBV12-3 or TRBV12-4 to TRBJ2-3; 8 bases agree with TRBD1. CDR3 length: 17 residues. V dropped 6 bases and J dropped 1; count of bases not matched to a gene: 12.

V gene TRBV6-2 or TRBV6-3 combines with J gene TRBJ1-1, with 11 bases that match TRBD1. V dropped 5 bases and J dropped 4; count of bases not matched to a gene: 6. CDR1 and CDR2 (germline): MNHEY, SVGEGT. CDR3 length: 15 residues. The CDR3 sequence is CASSKSGQGGTEAFF. CDR3 nucleotide sequence: TGTGCCAGCAGTAAATCGGGACAGGGGGGCACTGAAGCTTTCTTT.

This clonotype was counted at least ten times. This rearrangement joins TRBV20-1 to TRBJ2-5; 9 bases are shared with TRBD2. Germline V gene lookup returns CDR1 DFQATT and CDR2 SNEGSKA (reference sequence). J gave up 4 bases and V 3 bases, and 9 bases lay outside the gene matches. The CDR3 length is 15 residues. The CDR3 DNA reads as TGCAGTGCTAGTAAACTAGCGGGTAGGAGAGAGACCCAGTACTTC. Translated: CSASKLAGRRETQYF.

This clonotype appeared a few times. The chain is built from TRBV10-2 and TRBJ1-6; possible D gene TRBD1, 6 bases. The CDR3 totals 16 residues. From germline, CDR1 is WSHSY and CDR2 SAAADI. The ends were cut back, 2 bases at V and 7 bases at J, with 15 bases in the middle. The CDR3 DNA is TGCGCCAGCAGTGAGCGGCCTGCGGGGGCGAATTCACCCCTCCACTTT. It encodes CASSERPAGANSPLHF.

The rearrangement joins TRBV5-1 to TRBJ2-2, with 16 bases that match TRBD2. The CDR3 has 17 amino acids. J lost 3 bases, V lost 4 bases, and 3 bases had no gene match. From germline, CDR1 is SGHRS and CDR2 YFSETQ. This chain's CDR3 is CASSKGLAGGYTGELFF. The CDR3 DNA reads TGCGCCAGCAGCAAGGGACTAGCGGGAGGGTACACCGGGGAGCTGTTTTTT.

This clonotype was seen ten or more times. The genes are TRBV12-3 or TRBV12-4 and TRBJ1-2; D is unresolved. The CDR3 contains 14 residues. Trimming stripped 3 bases from V and 4 bases from J, with 12 bases between. The CDR3 is CASSFRRMVYGYTF. CDR3 coding DNA: TGTGCCAGCAGTTTTCGCCGAATGGTCTATGGCTACACCTTC.

This chain uses TRBV15 with TRBJ1-4, with D unclear. Per germline, CDR1 LNHNV and CDR2 YYDKDF (reference sequence). The CDR3 is 16 amino acids. With 0 bases removed from V and 3 bases from J, the gap between germline ends came to 11 bases. CDR3 in amino acids: CATSRDRQASNEKLFF. CDR3 in DNA: TGTGCCACCAGCAGAGATCGGCAGGCGTCTAATGAAAAACTGTTTTTT.

The V gene is TRBV5-1, the J gene TRBJ1-1; D remains unclear. In germline, CDR1 is SGHRS, CDR2 YFSETQ. The CDR3 has 16 residues. Trimming removed 3 bases at V and 8 bases at J, with 23 bases between. CDR3: CASSSSSVTMKSEAFF. The CDR3, as DNA: TGCGCCAGCAGCTCGAGCTCAGTTACAATGAAGTCGGAAGCTTTCTTT.

Regarding this clonotype: One base away lies a much larger clone, so this may be a sequencing read error. The chain uses TRBV12-3 or TRBV12-4 and TRBJ1-6; D ambiguous. The length of the CDR3 is 17 residues. CDR3 in amino acids: CAGSPSAVNLGNSPLHF. CDR3 sequence (DNA): TGTGCCGGCAGTCCCTCGGCTGTAAACCTGGGTAATTCACCCCTCCACTTT.

The CDR3 DNA is TGTGCCAGCAGCTGGAGGAACCCCGGGGCCAACGTCCTGACTTTC. Translating gives CASSWRNPGANVLTF. The chain employs TRBV7-9 and TRBJ2-6, with D possibly TRBD2 on 5 matching bases. The germline gives CDR1 SEHNR, CDR2 FQNEAQ (reference sequence). CDR3 length: 15 residues. Deletions cut 4 bases from V and 4 bases from J, with 11 bases between.

This clonotype was counted at least ten times. The chain employs TRBV12-3 or TRBV12-4 and TRBJ2-5; TRBD2 matches 8 bases. J was trimmed by 5 bases and V by 2 bases; bases with no gene match: 10. This CDR3 has 16 amino acids. This CDR3 is CASSLRAGAWEETQYF. Written as DNA, the CDR3 is TGTGCCAGCAGTTTACGAGCGGGAGCTTGGGAGGAGACCCAGTACTTC.

Of note for this clonotype: This clone may be a read error of a much larger clone one base away. V and J are TRBV2 and TRBJ2-2; maybe TRBD2 (6 bases). The CDR3 is 15 residues long. Germline V gene data show CDR1 as SNHLY and CDR2 as FYNNEI. CDR3 sequence (DNA): TGTGCCAGCAGTGCTGGCGGGATAATTACCGGGGAGCTGGTTTTT. Translation gives CASSAGGIITGELVF.

In this sample, this clonotype turned up many times. The V and J genes are TRBV10-1 and TRBJ2-7; 7 positions match TRBD1. Trimming removed 4 bases from V and 0 bases from J; junction bases left unmatched: 15. The V gene's germline CDR1 is WNHNN and CDR2 SYGVQD (reference sequence). CDR3 length: 18 amino acids. CDR3 sequence: CASSGLRQGKRSSYEQYF. As DNA, the CDR3 is TGCGCCAGCAGTGGATTGAGACAGGGAAAAAGGAGCTCCTACGAGCAGTACTTC.

This clonotype has ten or more counts. V and J are TRBV29-1 and TRBJ1-2; no firm D call. V was shortened by 7 bases and J by 4 bases, with 16 bases between the two germline ends. This CDR3 is 13 amino acids long. Germline CDR1 is SQVTM and CDR2 is ANQGSEA. The CDR3 DNA reads TGCAGCGCTGCAAAGGGATCTGGCTATGGCTACACCTTC. It yields the protein CSAAKGSGYGYTF.

J is TRBJ1-5 and V is TRBV11-2; 11 bases align to TRBD1. The CDR3 has 16 residues. CDR1 is SGHAT and CDR2 is FQNNGV in the germline V gene. The J segment lost 2 bases and the V segment lost 5 bases, leaving 5 bases of the junction unmatched. The DNA of the CDR3 is TGTGCCAGCAGCCCGGGACAGGGGGACGGCAATCAGCCCCAGCATTTT. Translation: CASSPGQGDGNQPQHF.

This clonotype was seen only a few times. This chain joins TRBV28 and TRBJ2-7; a weak D match, TRBD1 (6 bases). Per germline, CDR1 MDHEN and CDR2 SYDVKM. The V end lost 4 bases, the J end lost 2 bases, and 18 bases lay between the germline ends. This CDR3 has 16 amino acids. Written as DNA, the CDR3 is TGTGCCAGCAGTTACCCGGGACACAACCCTCCCTACGAGCAGTACTTC. Translation gives CASSYPGHNPPYEQYF.

This clonotype has just a few counts. The CDR3 protein is CASSSKGIKTQYF. CDR3 nucleotide sequence: TGTGCCAGCAGCTCAAAGGGTATTAAGACCCAGTACTTC. V usage is TRBV28 and J usage is TRBJ2-5; D unresolved. V lost 6 bases, J lost 6 bases, and 14 bases lay in between. There are 13 residues in the CDR3. Germline V CDR1 and CDR2: MDHEN, SYDVKM. The full variable domain, in which reference TRBV28 and TRBJ2-5 provide the parts outside the CDR3, is DVKVTQSSRYLVKRTGEKVFLECVQDMDHENMFWYRQDPGLGLRLIYFSYDVKMKEKGDIPEGYSVSREKKERFSLILESASTNQTSMYLCASSSKGIKTQYFGPGTRLLVL.

The chain employs TRBV6-1 and TRBJ1-5; TRBD1 matches 8 bases. The CDR3 has 16 residues. V gave up 5 bases and J gave up 4 bases; unmatched junction bases: 10. Germline V CDR1 and CDR2: MNHNS, SASEGT. The CDR3 is CASSRDRTRGNQPQHF. In nucleotides, the CDR3 is TGTGCCAGCAGTCGGGACAGGACAAGAGGGAATCAGCCCCAGCATTTT.

About this clonotype: A much larger clone sits a single nucleotide away, making a read error possible. The chain recombines TRBV14 with TRBJ1-2, with a possible D match to TRBD1 (5 bases). Trimming pared 4 bases from V and 8 bases from J, leaving 17 bases between. There are 14 residues in the CDR3. The germline V gene has CDR1 SGHDN and CDR2 FVKESK. In nucleotides, the CDR3 is TGTGCCAGCAGCCCGCGGAACAGGCTGTGGGGCTACACCTTC. Translation: CASSPRNRLWGYTF.

This clonotype was detected a few times. The chain employs TRBV11-3 and TRBJ2-1; 12 bases fit TRBD2. V was pared by 0 bases and J by 0 bases, with 3 bases of the junction left unmatched. The CDR3 extends over 18 amino acids. In germline, CDR1 is SGHNT, CDR2 YENEEA. In DNA, the CDR3 is TGTGCCAGCAGCTTAGACGGACTAGCGGGGAGCTCCTACAATGAGCAGTTCTTC. This codes for CASSLDGLAGSSYNEQFF.

A word on this clonotype: This may stem from a read error, because a much larger clone lies one nucleotide away. The V gene is TRBV28, the J gene TRBJ1-2; D is uncertain. Between the trimmed V and J ends, which lost 5 bases and 6 bases, there was a span of 13 bases. The length of the CDR3 is 13 residues. The germline CDR1 and CDR2 sequences are MDHEN and SYDVKM. CDR3 nucleotides: TGTGCCAGCAGTGTACTGGGAGAGGATGGCTACACCTTC. Its translation is CASSVLGEDGYTF.

This clonotype was found once. The chain has TRBV10-3 and TRBJ2-1; 12 bases are shared with TRBD1. The V gene end was trimmed by 5 bases and the J gene end by 6 bases; junction bases not matched to a gene: 8. This CDR3 has 16 amino acids. The germline CDR1 and CDR2 sequences are ENHRY and SYGVKD. CDR3 protein: CAISPYPGQGANEQFF. As DNA, the CDR3 is TGTGCCATCAGTCCATATCCGGGACAGGGGGCCAATGAGCAGTTCTTC.

V is TRBV28 and J is TRBJ1-1; D unresolved. CDR3 length: 16 amino acids. CDR1 is MDHEN, CDR2 SYDVKM, per germline. The ends were cut back, 1 base at V and 5 bases at J, with 17 bases in the middle. The CDR3 reads CASSLSFSGIGTEAFF. The CDR3 DNA reads TGTGCCAGCAGTTTATCTTTCTCGGGGATCGGGACTGAAGCTTTCTTT.

This chain links TRBV10-3 with TRBJ2-7; 15 bases align to TRBD2. The germline V gene encodes CDR1 ENHRY and CDR2 SYGVKD. The CDR3 runs 16 residues. The J segment lost 6 bases and the V segment lost 6 bases, leaving 9 bases of the junction unmatched. In DNA, the CDR3 is TGTGCCATCAGGAGGACCGGACTAGCGGGAGGGCTCGAGCAGTACTTC. As protein: CAIRRTGLAGGLEQYF.